This paragraph reports one T cell receptor beta chain. Its matching antigen is unknown. This entry comes from a study of PD-1 blockade in classical Hodgkin lymphoma. Points from the study as a whole: Complete responders matched newly diagnosed patients in baseline diversity. What drove the repertoire differences, possibly disease activity or prior therapy, has not been defined. Only CD4+ TCR diversity, not CD8+, had risen significantly by C4D1.

Time point specified: cycle 4 day 1 (C4D1), after 5 to 7 weeks of nivolumab. All patients experienced relapse after autologous stem cell transplantation, and brentuximab vedotin exposure was variable. Negative selection with magnetic separation was used to purify CD4+ T cells from thawed PBMCs. The CDR3 is 13 amino acids. From germline, CDR1 is KGHSH and CDR2 LQKENI. V gave up 6 bases and J gave up 10 bases; unmatched junction bases: 9. The table came from immunoSEQ multiplex PCR; TCRdb's copy has only in-frame clones and leaves some out. The sample carries 20,000 or so clones, roughly 80% recorded once.

The source material was CD4+ T cells from blood, sampled before the fourth cycle of nivolumab. The clonotype was recovered from a human donor with classical Hodgkin lymphoma. The rearrangement links TRBV18 to TRBJ2-1, with 7 bases aligning to TRBD1. The CDR3: CASSQRQGQEQFF. As DNA, the CDR3 is TGTGCCAGCTCCCAACGACAGGGCCAAGAGCAGTTCTTC.